This T cell receptor beta chain is from a study of cytomegalovirus exposure and HLA in healthy donors. Vbeta (60) and Jbeta (13) primers were used in the PCR. TCRdb keeps only in-frame clones here, not all; method: immunoSEQ multiplex PCR. The table shows about 120,000 clones, with more than 65% occurring only once. CDR1 and CDR2 from the germline V gene are PRHDT and FYEKMQ (reference sequence). With 5 bases clipped from V and 3 bases from J, the junction kept 17 bases outside the gene matches. This CDR3 is 18 amino acids long. Regarding this clone: Its matching antigen is unknown.

General study findings and limits: Clonal expansion was found to be greater in HLA-associated TCR beta chains than in equally common others in a later analysis. Most TCR sequences showed up rarely, but some public TCRs showed up in many donors.

The V gene is TRBV13, the J gene TRBJ2-3; TRBD1 matches at 7 bases. The TCR was taken from a man in his late teens or twenties in good health and CMV-seropositive. The material sequenced was PBMCs. The CDR3, as DNA: TGTGCCAGCAGCCTCCGGGACAGAAAGTTTGAAGGGACAGATACGCAGTATTTT. It encodes CASSLRDRKFEGTDTQYF. Full variable domain (outside the CDR3, taken from reference TRBV13 and TRBJ2-3): AAGVIQSPRHLIKEKRETATLKCYPIPRHDTVYWYQQGPGQDPQFLISFYEKMQSDKGSIPDRFSAQQFSDYHSELNMSSLELGDSALYFCASSLRDRKFEGTDTQYFGPGTRLTVL.